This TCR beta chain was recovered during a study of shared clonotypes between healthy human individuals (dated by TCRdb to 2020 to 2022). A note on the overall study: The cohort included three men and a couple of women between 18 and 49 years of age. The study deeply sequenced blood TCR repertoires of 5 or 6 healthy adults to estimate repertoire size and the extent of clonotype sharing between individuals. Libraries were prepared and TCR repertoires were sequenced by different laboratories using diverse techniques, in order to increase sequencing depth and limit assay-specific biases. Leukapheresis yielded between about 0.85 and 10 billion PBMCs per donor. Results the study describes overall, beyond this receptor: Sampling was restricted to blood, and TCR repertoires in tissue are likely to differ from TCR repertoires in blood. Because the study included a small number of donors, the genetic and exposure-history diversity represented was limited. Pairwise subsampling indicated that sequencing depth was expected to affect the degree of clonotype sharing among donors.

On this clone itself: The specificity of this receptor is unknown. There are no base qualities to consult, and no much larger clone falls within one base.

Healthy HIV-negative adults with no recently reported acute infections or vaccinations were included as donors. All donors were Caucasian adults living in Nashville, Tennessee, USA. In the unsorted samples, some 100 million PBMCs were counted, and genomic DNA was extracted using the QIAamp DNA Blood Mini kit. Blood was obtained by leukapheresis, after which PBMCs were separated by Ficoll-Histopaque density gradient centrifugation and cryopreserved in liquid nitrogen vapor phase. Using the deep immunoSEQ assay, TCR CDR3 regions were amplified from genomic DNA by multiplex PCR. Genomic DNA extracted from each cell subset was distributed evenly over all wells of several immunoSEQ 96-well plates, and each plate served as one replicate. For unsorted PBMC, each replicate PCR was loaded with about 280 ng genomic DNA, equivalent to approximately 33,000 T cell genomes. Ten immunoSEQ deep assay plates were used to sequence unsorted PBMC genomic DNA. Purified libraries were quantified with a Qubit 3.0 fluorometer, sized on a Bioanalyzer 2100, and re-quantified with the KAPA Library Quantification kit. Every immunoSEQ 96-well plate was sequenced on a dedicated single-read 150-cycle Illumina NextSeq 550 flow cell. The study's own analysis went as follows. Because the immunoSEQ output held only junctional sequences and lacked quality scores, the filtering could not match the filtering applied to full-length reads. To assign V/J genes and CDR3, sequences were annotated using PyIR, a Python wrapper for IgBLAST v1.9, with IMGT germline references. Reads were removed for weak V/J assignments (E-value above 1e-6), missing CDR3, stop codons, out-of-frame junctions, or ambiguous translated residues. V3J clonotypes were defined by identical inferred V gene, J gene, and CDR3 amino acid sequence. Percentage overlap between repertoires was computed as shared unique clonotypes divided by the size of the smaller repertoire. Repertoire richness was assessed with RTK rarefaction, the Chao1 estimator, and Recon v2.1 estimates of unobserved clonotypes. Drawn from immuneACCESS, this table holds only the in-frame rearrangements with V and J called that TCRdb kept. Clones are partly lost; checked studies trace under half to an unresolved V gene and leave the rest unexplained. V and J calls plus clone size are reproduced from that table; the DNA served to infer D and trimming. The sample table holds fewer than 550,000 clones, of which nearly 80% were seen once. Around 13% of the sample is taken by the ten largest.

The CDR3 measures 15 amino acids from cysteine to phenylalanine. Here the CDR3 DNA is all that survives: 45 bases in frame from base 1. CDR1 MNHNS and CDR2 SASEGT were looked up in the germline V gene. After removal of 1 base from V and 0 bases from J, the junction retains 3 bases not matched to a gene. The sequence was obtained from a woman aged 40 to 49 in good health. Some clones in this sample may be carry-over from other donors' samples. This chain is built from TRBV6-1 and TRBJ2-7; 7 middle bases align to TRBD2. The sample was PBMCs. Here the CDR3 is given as CASSEGRGVSYEQYF. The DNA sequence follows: TGTGCCAGCAGTGAAGGACGGGGGGTCTCCTACGAGCAGTACTTC.